A selection of T cell receptor beta chains follows, all from one sample in a study of blood T cell repertoires in COVID-19. Sequenced by immunoSEQ multiplex PCR; TCRdb stores in-frame clones only, minus some. The data hold more than 300,000 clones, with just over 85% observed a single time. Sequenced material: PBMCs or T cells enriched from blood (not recorded which). Source of these receptors: a woman under 30 who had recovered from COVID-19. Each CDR3 is given with its conserved first and last residue. The D gene is left open where the match is weak. A clone size is listed for some rows: how often the clone was seen (once, few, many), or a class if it is expanded.

V	D	J	size	DNA	CDR3
TRBV25-1	TRBD1	TRBJ2-1	NA	TGTGCCAGCAGTGAAAGAGGGACAGTCAGGTCGGATGAGCAGTTCTTC	CASSERGTVRSDEQFF
TRBV6-5	NA	TRBJ1-1	NA	TGTGCCAGCAGGATCCTGGACAGTAACACTGAAGCTTTCTTT	CASRILDSNTEAFF
TRBV3-1/TRBV3-2	TRBD2	TRBJ2-5	NA	TGTGCCAGCAGCCGCGGAAGGGCTAGCGGGTGGGTGGAGACCCAGTACTTC	CASSRGRASGWVETQYF
TRBV4-1	NA	TRBJ2-7	NA	TGCGCCAGCAGCCACGGACAGAGTTACGAGCAGTACTTC	CASSHGQSYEQYF
TRBV12-3/TRBV12-4	TRBD2	TRBJ2-1	NA	TGTGCCAGCAGTCCTCGGACTAGCAAGCAGTTCTTC	CASSPRTSKQFF
TRBV29-1	TRBD1	TRBJ2-1	NA	TGCAGCGTTGGGACAGGGGGCTACAATGAGCAGTTCTTC	CSVGTGGYNEQFF
TRBV7-8	TRBD1	TRBJ1-6	NA	TGTGCCAGCAGCCCCCGACAGGGTGGTAATTCACCCCTCCACTTT	CASSPRQGGNSPLHF
TRBV5-1	TRBD2	TRBJ2-3	NA	TGCGCCAGCAGCTTCGCGGGGGGCCCCACACGCACAGATACGCAGTATTTT	CASSFAGGPTRTDTQYF
TRBV5-1	NA	TRBJ2-5	NA	TGCGCCAGCAGCTTGTCGGGTTTCGCCTCTCAAGAGACCCAGTACTTC	CASSLSGFASQETQYF
TRBV9	NA	TRBJ2-1	NA	TGTGCCAGCAGCGAAGGGAGCCCCTACAATGAGCAGTTCTTC	CASSEGSPYNEQFF
TRBV7-9	TRBD1	TRBJ2-1	NA	TGTGCCAGCAGCCCCCAGACAGGGAGCTCCTACAATGAGCAGTTCTTC	CASSPQTGSSYNEQFF
TRBV12-3/TRBV12-4	TRBD1	TRBJ2-7	once	TGTGCCAGCAGTGGACAGGGGGCGGGCGAGCAGTACTTC	CASSGQGAGEQYF
TRBV5-1	NA	TRBJ1-2	NA	TGCGCCAGCAGCTTGGGAGGTGAGGTAATCAACTATGGCTACACCTTC	CASSLGGEVINYGYTF
TRBV5-1	NA	TRBJ2-7	NA	TGCGCCAGCAGCTCGCAACAGGGGGAGGGCGAGCAGTACTTC	CASSSQQGEGEQYF
TRBV7-3	TRBD2	TRBJ2-1	NA	TGTGCCAGCAGCGTCAGCGGGGTCTCCTACAATGAGCAGTTCTTC	CASSVSGVSYNEQFF
TRBV29-1	TRBD2	TRBJ2-5	NA	TGCAGCGTTTACGGGACTAACAATAAAGAGACCCAGTACTTC	CSVYGTNNKETQYF
TRBV6-2/TRBV6-3	NA	TRBJ2-5	NA	TGTGCCAGCAGTGGGGAGCAAGAGACCCAGTACTTC	CASSGEQETQYF
TRBV21-1	NA	TRBJ2-7	many	TGTGCCAGCAGCGGGGCAGGGGTGCAGCAGTACTTC	CASSGAGVQQYF
TRBV19	TRBD2	TRBJ2-2	NA	TGTGCCAGTAGTATCTGGACTAGCGGTACGAACACCGGGGAGCTGTTTTTT	CASSIWTSGTNTGELFF
TRBV7-9	NA	TRBJ2-7	NA	TGTGCCAGCAGTCCCCCTGCCCGCAGGCAGTACTTC	CASSPPARRQYF
TRBV4-2	NA	TRBJ2-3	NA	TGTGCCAGCAGCCAGGTCAGGCCGTCCACAGATACGCAGTATTTT	CASSQVRPSTDTQYF
TRBV28	TRBD1	TRBJ1-4	once	TGTGCCAGCAGTCTGCAGGGGGCAACTAATGAAAAACTGTTTTTT	CASSLQGATNEKLFF
TRBV2	NA	TRBJ2-2	NA	TGTGCCAGCAGTGAAGCTCGACAGTCAGTAGTGCTGTTTTTT	CASSEARQSVVLFF
TRBV11-2	TRBD1	TRBJ2-7	NA	TGTGCCAGCAGCTTTGTCCGGGACAGTAAATCCTACGAGCAGTACTTC	CASSFVRDSKSYEQYF
TRBV29-1	TRBD1	TRBJ2-1	NA	TGCAGCGTTCCAAAGGGGACAGGGTGGCTCTACAATGAGCAGTTCTTC	CSVPKGTGWLYNEQFF
TRBV5-6	NA	TRBJ2-7	NA	TGTGCCAGCAGCTTGGTCCCTAGCTCCTACGAGCAGTACTTC	CASSLVPSSYEQYF
TRBV24-1	NA	TRBJ1-2	NA	TGTGCCACCAGTGCCGAGGGATATGGCTACACCTTC	CATSAEGYGYTF
TRBV14	TRBD1	TRBJ2-7	NA	TGTGCCAGCAGCCAACCGGGACAGGGTTACGAGCAGTACTTC	CASSQPGQGYEQYF
TRBV4-1	TRBD2	TRBJ2-2	NA	TGCGCCAGCAGCAAAAGGGGACTAGCGGGAGATTTCACCGGGGAGCTGTTTTTT	CASSKRGLAGDFTGELFF
TRBV30	NA	TRBJ1-2	NA	TGTGCCTGGAGTTTAAGAGTGGGGAGGATAGGTGGTGGCTACACCTTC	CAWSLRVGRIGGGYTF
TRBV7-9	TRBD2	TRBJ2-1	NA	TGTGCCAGCAGTCCACCGGGACTAGCGGGAGGAGGGGGGTTCTTC	CASSPPGLAGGGGFF
TRBV5-4	NA	TRBJ2-7	NA	TGTGCCAGCAGCTTGAGGTCAGGGGTCGCGAACGAGCAGTACTTC	CASSLRSGVANEQYF
TRBV28	NA	TRBJ2-7	NA	TGTGCCAGCAGGGTGGGAGGCTACGAGCAGTACTTC	CASRVGGYEQYF